This is a list of T cell receptor beta chains from one sample in a study of T cell responses to AZD1222 COVID-19 vaccine. Sequencing was performed with immunoSEQ multiplex PCR; in TCRdb, only in-frame clones are kept and a portion is missing. The table shows approximately 150,000 clones, with around 89% occurring only once. Source: peripheral blood, taken 28 days after the second AZD1222 dose. These receptors were obtained from an adult who received the AZD1222 COVID-19 vaccine. CDR3s include the opening cysteine and the closing phenylalanine or tryptophan. D genes are given only for firm matches. Some rows mark clone size as missing; the rest say once, few, many or name a class of expanded clone.

size: -; J: TRBJ1-1; V: TRBV7-2; D: -; CDR3: CASSSGVTEAFF; DNA: TGTGCCAGCAGCTCCGGGGTAACTGAAGCTTTCTTT
size: few; J: TRBJ1-5; V: TRBV6-5; D: -; CDR3: CASSYSNVQPQHF; DNA: TGTGCCAGCAGTTACTCGAATGTTCAGCCCCAGCATTTT
size: -; J: TRBJ2-4; V: TRBV3-1/TRBV3-2; D: -; CDR3: CASSPPSVEGLRSKNIQYF; DNA: TGTGCCAGCAGCCCGCCATCCGTGGAGGGATTGAGGTCCAAAAACATTCAGTACTTC
size: -; J: TRBJ1-2; V: TRBV7-9; D: -; CDR3: CASSTSPGGYTF; DNA: TGTGCCAGCAGCACTTCACCCGGGGGCTACACCTTC
size: few; J: TRBJ2-7; V: TRBV18; D: -; CDR3: CASSLGRNSYEQYF; DNA: TGTGCCAGCTCACTTGGGCGCAACTCCTACGAGCAGTACTTC
size: -; J: TRBJ1-5; V: TRBV2; D: -; CDR3: CASSPRTGTGQPQHF; DNA: TGTGCCAGCAGTCCGCGAACAGGGACCGGGCAGCCCCAGCATTTT
size: -; J: TRBJ1-2; V: TRBV19; D: TRBD1; CDR3: CASSRDRGIGYTF; DNA: TGTGCCAGTTCGCGGGACAGGGGGATTGGCTACACCTTC
size: -; J: TRBJ1-2; V: TRBV9; D: -; CDR3: CASSAQVLNYGYTF; DNA: TGTGCCAGCAGCGCACAGGTTCTTAACTATGGCTACACCTTC
size: once; J: TRBJ1-3; V: TRBV6-1; D: -; CDR3: CASSEWGSGNTIYF; DNA: TGTGCCAGCAGTGAATGGGGATCTGGAAACACCATATATTTT
size: -; J: TRBJ1-2; V: TRBV12-5; D: -; CDR3: CASAERNPTIIARGGFGYTF; DNA: TGTGCTAGTGCCGAACGAAATCCCACCATTATAGCCAGGGGAGGTTTCGGCTACACCTTC
size: -; J: TRBJ1-6; V: TRBV6-5; D: -; CDR3: CASRLQGYSPLHF; DNA: TGTGCCAGCAGACTACAGGGATATTCACCCCTCCACTTT
size: -; J: TRBJ2-1; V: TRBV7-2; D: -; CDR3: CASSQKRGVAYNEQFF; DNA: TGTGCCAGCAGTCAAAAGAGGGGGGTGGCCTACAATGAGCAGTTCTTC
size: few; J: TRBJ2-1; V: TRBV5-1; D: -; CDR3: CASSLLASRSFHEQFF; DNA: TGCGCCAGCAGCTTGTTAGCTTCTAGATCGTTTCATGAGCAGTTCTTC
size: once; J: TRBJ2-1; V: TRBV5-8; D: -; CDR3: CASSLLQGGYNEQFF; DNA: TGTGCCAGCAGCTTGCTACAGGGAGGCTACAATGAGCAGTTCTTC
size: -; J: TRBJ1-5; V: TRBV7-2; D: -; CDR3: CASSLDRDQPQHF; DNA: TGTGCCAGCAGCTTAGACAGAGATCAGCCCCAGCATTTT
size: -; J: TRBJ1-2; V: TRBV2; D: -; CDR3: CASPKRDYGYTF; DNA: TGTGCCAGCCCTAAACGGGACTATGGCTACACCTTC
size: -; J: TRBJ2-2; V: TRBV5-1; D: -; CDR3: CASWHSGLAKTGELFF; DNA: TGCGCCAGCTGGCATTCGGGCCTAGCGAAGACCGGGGAGCTGTTTTTT
size: -; J: TRBJ1-2; V: TRBV5-4; D: TRBD1; CDR3: CASSLARGQADYGYTF; DNA: TGTGCCAGCAGCTTGGCCAGGGGACAGGCAGACTATGGCTACACCTTC
size: once; J: TRBJ1-3; V: TRBV9; D: -; CDR3: CASSVGEAGTGNTIYF; DNA: TGTGCCAGCAGCGTAGGGGAGGCGGGGACTGGAAACACCATATATTTT
size: -; J: TRBJ1-5; V: TRBV7-6; D: -; CDR3: CASSRDGGNQPQHF; DNA: TGTGCCAGCAGCCGGGACGGCGGCAATCAGCCCCAGCATTTT
size: -; J: TRBJ2-5; V: TRBV5-1; D: TRBD1; CDR3: CASSLEGGGETQYF; DNA: TGCGCCAGCAGCTTGGAAGGGGGCGGAGAGACCCAGTACTTC
size: -; J: TRBJ2-3; V: TRBV29-1; D: -; CDR3: CSLKNDDAGRLDTQYF; DNA: TGCAGCCTAAAGAATGACGACGCTGGGAGATTGGATACGCAGTATTTT
size: -; J: TRBJ2-1; V: TRBV6-1; D: -; CDR3: CASSEQGPRFGEQFF; DNA: TGTGCCAGCAGTGAACAGGGACCCCGGTTTGGGGAGCAGTTCTTC
size: -; J: TRBJ1-4; V: TRBV18; D: -; CDR3: CASSLYRGNNEKLFF; DNA: TGTGCCAGCTCACTATACCGGGGCAACAATGAAAAACTGTTTTTT
size: -; J: TRBJ1-2; V: TRBV19; D: -; CDR3: CASSTTDSEGYTF; DNA: TGTGCCAGTAGCACCACCGACAGCGAAGGCTACACCTTC
size: -; J: TRBJ1-6; V: TRBV7-3; D: -; CDR3: CASSPGRNSPLHF; DNA: TGTGCCAGCAGCCCCGGAAGGAATTCACCCCTCCACTTT
size: -; J: TRBJ2-1; V: TRBV7-8; D: -; CDR3: CASSLAEPTQQFF; DNA: TGTGCCAGCAGCTTAGCGGAGCCCACTCAACAGTTCTTC
size: -; J: TRBJ1-6; V: TRBV15; D: -; CDR3: CATSRDSSYNSPLHF; DNA: TGTGCCACCAGCAGAGACAGCTCCTATAATTCACCCCTCCACTTT
size: once; J: TRBJ1-2; V: TRBV3-1/TRBV3-2; D: -; CDR3: CASSQERFYGYTF; DNA: TGTGCCAGCAGCCAAGAGAGGTTCTACGGCTACACCTTC
size: -; J: TRBJ2-1; V: TRBV6-5; D: TRBD1; CDR3: CASRTGGSSYNEQFF; DNA: TGTGCCAGCAGGACAGGGGGCAGCTCCTACAATGAGCAGTTCTTC
size: -; J: TRBJ2-2; V: TRBV7-6; D: TRBD2; CDR3: CASSIPRLSGGAAGELFF; DNA: TGTGCCAGCAGCATCCCCCGTCTCAGCGGGGGGGCCGCCGGGGAGCTGTTTTTT
size: -; J: TRBJ1-4; V: TRBV13; D: -; CDR3: CASSFWGQSEKLFF; DNA: TGTGCCAGCAGCTTTTGGGGGCAAAGTGAAAAACTGTTTTTT
size: once; J: TRBJ1-2; V: TRBV5-8; D: -; CDR3: CASSLYAGRTAGNYGYTF; DNA: TGTGCCAGCAGCTTGTACGCAGGTCGGACGGCGGGGAACTATGGCTACACCTTC
size: -; J: TRBJ1-6; V: TRBV15; D: -; CDR3: CATSRVRGNSPLHF; DNA: TGTGCCACCAGCAGGGTTAGGGGTAATTCACCCCTCCACTTT
size: once; J: TRBJ2-2; V: TRBV7-6; D: -; CDR3: CASLKDTGELFF; DNA: TGTGCCAGCTTAAAAGACACCGGGGAGCTGTTTTTT
size: -; J: TRBJ1-2; V: TRBV2; D: -; CDR3: CASSEIRGGGYTF; DNA: TGTGCCAGCAGTGAAATCAGGGGCGGTGGCTACACCTTC
size: -; J: TRBJ1-4; V: TRBV4-1; D: -; CDR3: CASSQGWGLNEKLFF; DNA: TGCGCCAGCAGCCAAGGTTGGGGGCTTAATGAAAAACTGTTTTTT
size: -; J: TRBJ2-1; V: TRBV10-1; D: -; CDR3: CASSVGLVDEQFF; DNA: TGCGCCAGCAGTGTAGGACTGGTTGATGAGCAGTTCTTC
size: -; J: TRBJ1-5; V: TRBV7-9; D: -; CDR3: CASSLAHNQPQHF; DNA: TGTGCCAGCAGCTTAGCCCACAATCAGCCCCAGCATTTT
size: -; J: TRBJ2-7; V: TRBV11-2; D: -; CDR3: CASSKGFDEQYF; DNA: TGTGCCAGCAGCAAGGGTTTTGACGAGCAGTACTTC
size: few; J: TRBJ1-2; V: TRBV4-3; D: -; CDR3: CASSVTSGTLGGYTF; DNA: TGCGCCAGCAGCGTTACCTCCGGGACTTTGGGTGGCTACACCTTC
size: few; J: TRBJ1-5; V: TRBV9; D: -; CDR3: CASSVEGGSGQPQHF; DNA: TGTGCCAGCAGCGTAGAAGGGGGATCAGGACAGCCCCAGCATTTT
size: -; J: TRBJ2-7; V: TRBV18; D: -; CDR3: CASSPGDGTYEQYF; DNA: TGTGCCAGCTCACCCGGAGACGGGACCTACGAGCAGTACTTC